The clone carrying this T cell receptor beta chain has only a few counts. Its antigen is still unknown. Profiling relied on immunoSEQ multiplex PCR, and the TCRdb table lists in-frame clones only, not all of them. This sample has approximately 980,000 clones, with 60% to 85% found just once. CD4+ cell separation produced CD45RA+ naive and CD45RA-negative memory subsets. The entry originates in a study of shared clonotypes between healthy human individuals. Study-wide background: Plates per donor: three CD4 naive, three CD4 memory, two CD8 naive, one CD8 memory.

Study outcomes and limitations: Relative to memory subsets, naive subsets generally showed larger estimated richness.

V lost 2 bases, J lost 2 bases, and 15 bases lay in between. The V gene's germline CDR1 is SGHTA and CDR2 FQGNSA. The length of the CDR3 is 16 residues. This sequence joins TRBV7-2 and TRBJ1-2; D gene unclear. The sequencing sample was made of memory CD4+ T cells sorted from blood. Specified subset: CD45RA-negative fraction. The TCR comes from a man aged 18 to 29 in good health. As DNA, the CDR3 is TGTGCCAGCAGCTTAACCGGGAGCTTAAGAAACTATGGCTACACCTTC. It translates to CASSLTGSLRNYGYTF.